The clone carrying this TCR beta chain was seen at least ten times. Its target is unknown. The data originate from a study of T-cell memory formation after mild COVID-19. Study results and limitations: Balance between CD4 and CD8 was seen in clones contracting day 15 to 85, and a CD4+ lean was seen in later expanders.

Trimming removed 0 bases at V and 1 base at J, with 7 bases between. Germline V lookup: CDR1 LGHNA, CDR2 YSLEER. CDR3 length equals 15 residues. TCRdb processed the 5' RACE reads anew with MiXCR; each CDR3 protein has one entry. The table records roughly 180,000 distinct CDR3 sequences, around 10% of them present only once. The clonotype was recovered from a man younger than 35 who had mild COVID-19 (a few samples of this study predate the infection). Cell type and time point are not known. This chain connects TRBV4-3 to TRBJ2-4, with D possibly matching TRBD2 (5 bases). The source material was PBMCs or a T cell subset sorted from them (not recorded which). This CDR3 reads CASSQDWRAKNIQYF. The CDR3 DNA reads TGCGCCAGCAGCCAAGATTGGAGGGCCAAAAACATTCAGTACTTC.